What follows is one T cell receptor beta chain and its context. What it binds is unknown. This sample is part of a study of T cell repertoires in cytomegalovirus infection. Study at large: The authors used CMV epitopes that were HLA-C-restricted (recently identified) and HLA-B-restricted (well studied). It was the public TCR beta signatures that indicated both CMV infection and matching HLA type.

Study outcomes and limitations: Ex vivo responses were dominated by HLA-C-restricted CMV-specific TCR beta clonotypes.

From the reads, TCRdb called clonotypes with MiXCR, one entry per CDR3 protein. The sample has under 120,000 distinct CDR3 sequences; around 45% are singletons. The CDR3 consists of 14 residues. Trimming removed 2 bases from V and 0 bases from J, with 7 bases in between. The gene calls are TRBV12-3 or TRBV12-4 and TRBJ1-1; D not certain. The sequence derives from a human donor in good health (CMV status not recorded). Some clones in this sample may be carry-over from other donors' samples. Sequenced here: CD8+ T cells from cultured PBMCs, sampled from culture after CMV antigen stimulation. DNA for the CDR3: TGTGCCAGCAGTTTACCGCCCTTGAACACTGAAGCTTTCTTT. It translates to CASSLPPLNTEAFF.